A selection of T cell receptor beta chains follows, all from one sample in a study of T cell repertoires in cytomegalovirus infection. TCRdb re-called the reads with MiXCR, one entry per CDR3 protein. The table includes 200,000 to 300,000 distinct CDR3 sequences, roughly 10% detected once. Input material: PBMCs. The receptor set was obtained from a human donor in good health (CMV status not recorded). Some clones in this sample may be carry-over from other donors' samples. Both conserved end residues are part of each CDR3. Fields, in order: J gene, clone size, V gene, D gene, CDR3 DNA, CDR3 protein. A D gene is named only where the DNA matches it firmly. The size of a clone is reported for some rows only, either as once, few or many, or as a class for expanded clones.

J gene: TRBJ2-7; clone size: -; V gene: TRBV6-2/TRBV6-3; D gene: -; CDR3 DNA: TGTGCCAGCAGAAGACGGGACTCAACTATCGAGCAGTACTTC; CDR3 protein: CASRRRDSTIEQYF
J gene: TRBJ2-3; clone size: few; V gene: TRBV19; D gene: -; CDR3 DNA: TGTGCCAGTAGTATAGTCCCCTCAGATACGCAGTATTTT; CDR3 protein: CASSIVPSDTQYF
J gene: TRBJ2-2; clone size: few; V gene: TRBV20-1; D gene: -; CDR3 DNA: TGCAGTGCTAGGGGCTCGGGGGTGAGCACCGGGGAGCTGTTTTTT; CDR3 protein: CSARGSGVSTGELFF
J gene: TRBJ2-5; clone size: many; V gene: TRBV7-2; D gene: TRBD2; CDR3 DNA: TGTGCCAGCAGCCTTAGCGGGGGGGCAGGAGAGACCCAGTACTTC; CDR3 protein: CASSLSGGAGETQYF
J gene: TRBJ2-1; clone size: few; V gene: TRBV12-3/TRBV12-4; D gene: -; CDR3 DNA: TGTGCCAGCAGCAGCACGGACGTGAGTACAGGGAGGTTCTTC; CDR3 protein: CASSSTDVSTGRFF
J gene: TRBJ2-1; clone size: -; V gene: TRBV6-2/TRBV6-3; D gene: TRBD2; CDR3 DNA: TGTGCCAGCAGCCTAGCGGGGGGGTCCGATCGGGAGTTCTTC; CDR3 protein: CASSLAGGSDREFF
J gene: TRBJ2-1; clone size: many; V gene: TRBV7-2; D gene: -; CDR3 DNA: TGTGCCAGCAGCTTAAGTGAGGGCTCCTACAATGAGCAGTTCTTC; CDR3 protein: CASSLSEGSYNEQFF
J gene: TRBJ1-2; clone size: many; V gene: TRBV10-3; D gene: -; CDR3 DNA: TGTGCCATCAGGGTCGGGGGTGGCTACACCTTC; CDR3 protein: CAIRVGGGYTF
J gene: TRBJ2-7; clone size: many; V gene: TRBV7-2; D gene: TRBD2; CDR3 DNA: TGTGCCAGCAGCTGGGGCGGGGGGGTCGAGCAGTACTTC; CDR3 protein: CASSWGGGVEQYF
J gene: TRBJ2-2; clone size: few; V gene: TRBV19; D gene: TRBD2; CDR3 DNA: TGTGCCAGTACCCTATCTAGCGGGGGGGTGTCCGGGGAGCTGTTTTTT; CDR3 protein: CASTLSSGGVSGELFF
J gene: TRBJ2-7; clone size: many; V gene: TRBV6-1; D gene: TRBD2; CDR3 DNA: TGTGCCAGCAGGCCCCACAGAGGCGGGGGGACCGGCGACTCTTACAAGCAGTACTTC; CDR3 protein: CASRPHRGGGTGDSYKQYF
J gene: TRBJ2-5; clone size: -; V gene: TRBV7-2; D gene: -; CDR3 DNA: TGTGCCAGCAGCTTCCGGGCAGGGGAGCTGGAGACCCAGTACTTC; CDR3 protein: CASSFRAGELETQYF
J gene: TRBJ1-1; clone size: -; V gene: TRBV30; D gene: -; CDR3 DNA: TGTGCCTGGAGAGACGACCGGACGGGGAACACTGAAGCTTTCTTT; CDR3 protein: CAWRDDRTGNTEAFF
J gene: TRBJ2-7; clone size: few; V gene: TRBV20-1; D gene: TRBD1; CDR3 DNA: TGCAGTGCTTGGGACAGGGGCGAGCAGTACTTC; CDR3 protein: CSAWDRGEQYF
J gene: TRBJ2-1; clone size: many; V gene: TRBV5-1; D gene: TRBD2; CDR3 DNA: TGCGCCAGCAGCCCGGGAACTAGCGGGATACTTCTTGAGCAGTTCTTC; CDR3 protein: CASSPGTSGILLEQFF
J gene: TRBJ1-4; clone size: few; V gene: TRBV9; D gene: -; CDR3 DNA: TGTGCCAGCAGCGACGGACCTACTGGGAGGGAAAAACTGTTTTTT; CDR3 protein: CASSDGPTGREKLFF
J gene: TRBJ2-3; clone size: -; V gene: TRBV20-1; D gene: -; CDR3 DNA: TGCAGTGCCGCGCGGGCGGACCACACAGATACGCAGTATTTT; CDR3 protein: CSAARADHTDTQYF
J gene: TRBJ2-4; clone size: many; V gene: TRBV7-2; D gene: TRBD2; CDR3 DNA: TGTGCCAGCAGCCAGAGAGTTGGACTAGCGGTCGGGAACATTCAGTACTTC; CDR3 protein: CASSQRVGLAVGNIQYF
J gene: TRBJ1-1; clone size: -; V gene: TRBV4-3; D gene: -; CDR3 DNA: TGCGCCAGCAGCCAAGATCACGTGGTGAACACTGAAGCTTTCTTT; CDR3 protein: CASSQDHVVNTEAFF
J gene: TRBJ1-5; clone size: few; V gene: TRBV28; D gene: -; CDR3 DNA: TGTGCCAGCAGGATGGGACACTACGGCGGCAATCAGCCCCAGCATTTT; CDR3 protein: CASRMGHYGGNQPQHF
J gene: TRBJ2-2; clone size: -; V gene: TRBV19; D gene: -; CDR3 DNA: TGTGCCAGCAAACACGGGGAGCTGTTTTTT; CDR3 protein: CASKHGELFF
J gene: TRBJ1-6; clone size: many; V gene: TRBV7-2; D gene: -; CDR3 DNA: TGTGCCAGCAGCTTCGGGCAGGCCAGATCACCCCTCCACTTT; CDR3 protein: CASSFGQARSPLHF
J gene: TRBJ1-1; clone size: few; V gene: TRBV2; D gene: -; CDR3 DNA: TGTGCCAGCAGTGTAGAGAGGTTTGGTGAAGCTTTCTTT; CDR3 protein: CASSVERFGEAFF
J gene: TRBJ2-7; clone size: many; V gene: TRBV7-2; D gene: -; CDR3 DNA: TGTGCCAGCAGCTTGAACCCTATGCTGTACGAGCAGTACTTC; CDR3 protein: CASSLNPMLYEQYF
J gene: TRBJ2-7; clone size: few; V gene: TRBV27; D gene: TRBD2; CDR3 DNA: TGTGCCAGCAGACCGGTGTCTTTAGCGGGGGGACCCTACGAGCAGTACTTC; CDR3 protein: CASRPVSLAGGPYEQYF
J gene: TRBJ2-1; clone size: once; V gene: TRBV12-3/TRBV12-4; D gene: -; CDR3 DNA: TGTGCCAGCAGTCCCGGGACTCCGCCCTACAATGAGCAGTTCTTC; CDR3 protein: CASSPGTPPYNEQFF
J gene: TRBJ2-1; clone size: few; V gene: TRBV3-1; D gene: TRBD2; CDR3 DNA: TGTGCCAGCACCCAGGGAGGGAACAATGAGCAGTTCTTC; CDR3 protein: CASTQGGNNEQFF
J gene: TRBJ2-3; clone size: many; V gene: TRBV12-3/TRBV12-4; D gene: -; CDR3 DNA: TGTGCCAGCAGCCCCGGACTGACTAATACGCAGTATTTT; CDR3 protein: CASSPGLTNTQYF
J gene: TRBJ1-2; clone size: many; V gene: TRBV28; D gene: TRBD1; CDR3 DNA: TGTGCCAGCAGTTTATCCCTTAACAGGGGTGGCTACACCTTC; CDR3 protein: CASSLSLNRGGYTF
J gene: TRBJ1-5; clone size: few; V gene: TRBV19; D gene: -; CDR3 DNA: TGTGCCAGTAGTATAAGGGGGGACATCCTCAATCAGCCCCAGCATTTT; CDR3 protein: CASSIRGDILNQPQHF
J gene: TRBJ1-2; clone size: many; V gene: TRBV7-2; D gene: TRBD1; CDR3 DNA: TGTGCCAGCAGCTTAGCCGACACCGGGACAGTTTACTATGGCTACACCTTC; CDR3 protein: CASSLADTGTVYYGYTF
J gene: TRBJ1-1; clone size: many; V gene: TRBV7-2; D gene: -; CDR3 DNA: TGTGCCAGCAGCTTAGACAGGGTTAACACTGAAGCTTTCTTT; CDR3 protein: CASSLDRVNTEAFF
J gene: TRBJ1-1; clone size: -; V gene: TRBV9; D gene: -; CDR3 DNA: TGTGCCAGCAGCTCGGGATGGGGCAGGGACACTGAAGCTTTCTTT; CDR3 protein: CASSSGWGRDTEAFF
J gene: TRBJ2-1; clone size: few; V gene: TRBV28; D gene: TRBD1; CDR3 DNA: TGTGCCAGCAGTACACCGGGACAGGGGGCACGGGAGCAGTTCTTC; CDR3 protein: CASSTPGQGAREQFF
J gene: TRBJ1-5; clone size: few; V gene: TRBV10-2; D gene: -; CDR3 DNA: TGCGCCAGCAGTGAATCTACGGGAGATCAGCCCCAGCATTTT; CDR3 protein: CASSESTGDQPQHF
J gene: TRBJ2-7; clone size: few; V gene: TRBV11-2; D gene: -; CDR3 DNA: TGTGCCAGCAGCGCAGGGGGGGGGTCCTACGAGCAGTACTTC; CDR3 protein: CASSAGGGSYEQYF
J gene: TRBJ1-3; clone size: -; V gene: TRBV20-1; D gene: -; CDR3 DNA: TGCAGTGCTAGTCCGGTGTCGGCCGGAAACACCATATATTTT; CDR3 protein: CSASPVSAGNTIYF
J gene: TRBJ1-4; clone size: many; V gene: TRBV28; D gene: -; CDR3 DNA: TGTGCCAGCAGTTTAGGTGTGCGCACGGCTAATGAAAAACTGTTTTTT; CDR3 protein: CASSLGVRTANEKLFF
J gene: TRBJ2-3; clone size: -; V gene: TRBV20-1; D gene: -; CDR3 DNA: TGCAGTGCTAGGAGGGGGGCTGACGCAGATACGCAGTATTTT; CDR3 protein: CSARRGADADTQYF
J gene: TRBJ2-1; clone size: many; V gene: TRBV12-3/TRBV12-4; D gene: -; CDR3 DNA: TGTGCCAGCAGCCGTCCGAAGACAGAGAATGAGCAGTTCTTC; CDR3 protein: CASSRPKTENEQFF
J gene: TRBJ2-3; clone size: many; V gene: TRBV7-2; D gene: TRBD2; CDR3 DNA: TGTGCCAGCAGCTTATACAGGACTAGCGGGACTGGGGCAGATACGCAGTATTTT; CDR3 protein: CASSLYRTSGTGADTQYF
J gene: TRBJ2-3; clone size: -; V gene: TRBV7-3; D gene: TRBD2; CDR3 DNA: TGTGCCAGCAGCTTTGCGGGGGGGTTCACAGATACGCAGTATTTT; CDR3 protein: CASSFAGGFTDTQYF
J gene: TRBJ2-1; clone size: -; V gene: TRBV20-1; D gene: TRBD1; CDR3 DNA: TGCAGTGCTAGAAAGGGGGACAGGGGGAAGAACAATGAGCAGTTCTTC; CDR3 protein: CSARKGDRGKNNEQFF
J gene: TRBJ2-5; clone size: once; V gene: TRBV12-3/TRBV12-4; D gene: -; CDR3 DNA: TGTGCCAGCAGCTCCCAGGACATACGGACCCAGTACTTC; CDR3 protein: CASSSQDIRTQYF
J gene: TRBJ2-5; clone size: -; V gene: TRBV12-3/TRBV12-4; D gene: TRBD2; CDR3 DNA: TGTGCCAGCAGCCCGGGACTAAAAGTACCGGAGACCCAGTACTTC; CDR3 protein: CASSPGLKVPETQYF
J gene: TRBJ1-1; clone size: few; V gene: TRBV28; D gene: -; CDR3 DNA: TGTGCCAGCAGTTATCTTAGAGACGGTCGTGGCGCTGAAGCTTTCTTT; CDR3 protein: CASSYLRDGRGAEAFF
J gene: TRBJ2-3; clone size: few; V gene: TRBV11-2; D gene: TRBD2; CDR3 DNA: TGTGCCAGCAGCTTAGGACTAGCTGAAAATGCGCAGTATTTT; CDR3 protein: CASSLGLAENAQYF
J gene: TRBJ2-5; clone size: many; V gene: TRBV7-2; D gene: -; CDR3 DNA: TGTGCCAGTAAACTAGGCGGAGCCATGTCGGAGACCCAGTACTTC; CDR3 protein: CASKLGGAMSETQYF
J gene: TRBJ2-7; clone size: few; V gene: TRBV20-1; D gene: TRBD2; CDR3 DNA: TGCAGTGCTAGAGGAGAGGGACTAGGTAGCTCCTACGAGCAGTACTTC; CDR3 protein: CSARGEGLGSSYEQYF
J gene: TRBJ2-7; clone size: many; V gene: TRBV11-2; D gene: TRBD2; CDR3 DNA: TGTGCCAGCAGCGTAGGGTCTTCGCGGGAGGTCGAGCAGTACTTC; CDR3 protein: CASSVGSSREVEQYF
J gene: TRBJ2-7; clone size: many; V gene: TRBV7-2; D gene: TRBD2; CDR3 DNA: TGTGCCAGCAGCTTAGGAGGCGGGGGGGCTTCCTACGAGCAGTACTTC; CDR3 protein: CASSLGGGGASYEQYF
J gene: TRBJ1-6; clone size: few; V gene: TRBV5-4; D gene: TRBD1; CDR3 DNA: TGTGCCAGCAGTTTGGCAGGGACAGGGAGGCATTCACCCCTCCACTTT; CDR3 protein: CASSLAGTGRHSPLHF
J gene: TRBJ1-3; clone size: -; V gene: TRBV30; D gene: -; CDR3 DNA: TGTGCCTGGAGTGTGCGAGGGTCGGGAAACACCATATATTTT; CDR3 protein: CAWSVRGSGNTIYF